This TCR beta chain was sequenced for a study of blood T cell repertoires in COVID-19. Study background: The study drew acute and convalescent COVID-19 samples from the United States, Italy and Spain. Nucleic acid was either cDNA or gDNA, and it came from T cells, B-cell-depleted T cells, or PBMCs.

The authors' processing: Estimated nucleated cell counts came from reference gene primer amplification. TCRdb keeps only in-frame clones here, not all; method: immunoSEQ multiplex PCR. V, J and clone size were drawn from that table, and D and trimming were deduced from the DNA. The data show fewer than 350,000 clones, around 88% seen once. The table lists this clone with a few counts. Germline V lookup: CDR1 SGDLS, CDR2 YYNGEE. V shed 0 bases and J 0 bases; nucleotides not matched to a gene: 3. The length of the CDR3 is 16 residues. The sequence came from a woman in her thirties who had recovered from COVID-19. The chain has TRBV9 and TRBJ2-1; 7 bases are shared with TRBD2. Sequencing was done on a sample of peripheral blood. CDR3 region: CASSVGSGNSYNEQFF. CDR3 nucleotides: TGTGCCAGCAGCGTAGGGAGCGGGAACTCCTACAATGAGCAGTTCTTC.